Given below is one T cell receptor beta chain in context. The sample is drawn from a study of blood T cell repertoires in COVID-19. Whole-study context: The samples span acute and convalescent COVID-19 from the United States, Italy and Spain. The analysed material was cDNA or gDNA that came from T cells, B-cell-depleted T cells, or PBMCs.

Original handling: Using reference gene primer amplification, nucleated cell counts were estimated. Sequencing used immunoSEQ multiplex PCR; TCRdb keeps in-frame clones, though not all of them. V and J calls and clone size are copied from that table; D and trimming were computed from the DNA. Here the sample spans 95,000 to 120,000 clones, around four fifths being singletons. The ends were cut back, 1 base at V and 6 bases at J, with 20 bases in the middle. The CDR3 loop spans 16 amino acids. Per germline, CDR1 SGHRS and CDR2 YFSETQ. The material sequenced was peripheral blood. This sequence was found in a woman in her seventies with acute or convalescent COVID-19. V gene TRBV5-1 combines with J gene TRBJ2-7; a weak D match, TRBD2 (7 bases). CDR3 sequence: CASSLKGRGLDGEQYV. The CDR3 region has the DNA TGCGCCAGCAGCTTGAAAGGGCGGGGGCTAGACGGCGAGCAGTACGTC.